This TCR beta chain stems from a study of blood T cell repertoires in COVID-19. Study information: COVID-19 samples from acute and convalescent phases originated in the United States, Italy and Spain. PBMCs, B-cell-depleted T cells, or T cells were the source of the cDNA or gDNA that made up the material.

The germline gives CDR1 LNHNV, CDR2 YYDKDF (reference sequence). Trimming removed 0 bases from V and 2 bases from J, with 7 bases in between. The CDR3 contains 14 residues. This clone appeared once. The identical CDR3 is also encoded by other nucleotide sequences in the sample. TCRdb's copy holds only in-frame clones and misses some; the assay was immunoSEQ multiplex PCR. The sample lists around 240,000 clones; 91% were seen once. This TCR came from a human donor in a cohort exposed to, infected with or recovered from COVID-19 (not recorded which). The donor label of this sample is uncertain. This chain joins TRBV15 and TRBJ1-2; TRBD1 might be the D (6 bases). The sample taken for sequencing was PBMCs or T cells enriched from blood (not recorded which). The DNA of the CDR3 is TGTGCCACCAGCAGAGATAGGGGGAACTATGGCTACACCTTC. This encodes CATSRDRGNYGYTF.